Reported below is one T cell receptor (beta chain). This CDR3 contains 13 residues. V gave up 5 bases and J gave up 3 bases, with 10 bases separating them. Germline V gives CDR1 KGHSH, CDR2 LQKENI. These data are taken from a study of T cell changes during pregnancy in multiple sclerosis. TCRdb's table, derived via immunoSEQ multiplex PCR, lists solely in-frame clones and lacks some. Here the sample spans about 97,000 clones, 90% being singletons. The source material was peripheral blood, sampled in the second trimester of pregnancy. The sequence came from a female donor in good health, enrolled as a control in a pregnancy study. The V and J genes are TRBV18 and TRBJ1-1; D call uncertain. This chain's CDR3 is CASSGQPDTEAFF. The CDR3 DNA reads TGTGCCAGCTCAGGGCAGCCAGACACTGAAGCTTTCTTT.